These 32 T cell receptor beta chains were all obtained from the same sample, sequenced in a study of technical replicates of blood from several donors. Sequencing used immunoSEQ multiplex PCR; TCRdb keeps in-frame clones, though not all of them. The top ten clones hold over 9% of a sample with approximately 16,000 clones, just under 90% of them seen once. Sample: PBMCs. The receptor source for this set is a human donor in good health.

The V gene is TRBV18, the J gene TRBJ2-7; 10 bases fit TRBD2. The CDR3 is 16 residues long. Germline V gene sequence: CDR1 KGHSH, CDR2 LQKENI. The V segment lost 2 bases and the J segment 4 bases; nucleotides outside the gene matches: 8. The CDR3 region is CASSPGSASGSYEQYF. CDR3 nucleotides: TGTGCCAGCTCACCAGGGTCGGCTAGCGGGAGTTACGAGCAGTACTTC.

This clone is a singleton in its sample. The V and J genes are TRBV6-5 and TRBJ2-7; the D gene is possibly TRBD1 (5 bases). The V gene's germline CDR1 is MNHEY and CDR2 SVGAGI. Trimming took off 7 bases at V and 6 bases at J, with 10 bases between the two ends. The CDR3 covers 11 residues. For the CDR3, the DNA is TGTGCCAGCACCCAGGGCAGCGAGCAGTACTTC. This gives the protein CASTQGSEQYF.

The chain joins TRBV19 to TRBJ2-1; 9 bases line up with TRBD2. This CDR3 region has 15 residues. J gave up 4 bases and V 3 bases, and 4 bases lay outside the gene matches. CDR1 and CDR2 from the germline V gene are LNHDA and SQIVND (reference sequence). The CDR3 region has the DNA TGTGCCAGTAGTATCAAAGCGGGAGGATACAATGAGCAGTTCTTC. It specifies CASSIKAGGYNEQFF.

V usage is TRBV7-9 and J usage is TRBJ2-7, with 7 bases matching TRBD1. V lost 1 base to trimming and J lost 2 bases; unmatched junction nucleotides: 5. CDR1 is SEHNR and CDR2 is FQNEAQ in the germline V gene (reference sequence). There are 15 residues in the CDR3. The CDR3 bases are TGTGCCAGCAGCTTAGGAGTGGGACAGCCCTACGAGCAGTACTTC. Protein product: CASSLGVGQPYEQYF.

The CDR3 loop is CASSTTGGWAGELFF. CDR3 bases: TGCGCCAGCAGTACGACAGGAGGCTGGGCCGGGGAGCTGTTTTTT. The genes are TRBV10-2 and TRBJ2-2; D perhaps matches TRBD1 (6 bases). The CDR3 spans 15 residues. The germline CDR1 and CDR2 sequences are WSHSY and SAAADI. V was shortened by 5 bases and J by 6 bases, with 16 bases between the two germline ends.

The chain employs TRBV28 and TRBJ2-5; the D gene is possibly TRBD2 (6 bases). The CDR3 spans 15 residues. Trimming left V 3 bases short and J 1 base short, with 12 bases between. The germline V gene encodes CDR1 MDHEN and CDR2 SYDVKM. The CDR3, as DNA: TGTGCCAGCAGTTTGCCCGCGGGACCCCAAGAGACCCAGTACTTC. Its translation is CASSLPAGPQETQYF.

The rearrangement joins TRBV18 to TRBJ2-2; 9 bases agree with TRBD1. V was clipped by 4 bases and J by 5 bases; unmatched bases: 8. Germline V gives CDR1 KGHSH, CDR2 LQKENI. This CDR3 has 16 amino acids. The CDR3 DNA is TGTGCCAGCTCACAACTCCGGGACAGGGTAACCGGGGAGCTGTTTTTT. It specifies CASSQLRDRVTGELFF.

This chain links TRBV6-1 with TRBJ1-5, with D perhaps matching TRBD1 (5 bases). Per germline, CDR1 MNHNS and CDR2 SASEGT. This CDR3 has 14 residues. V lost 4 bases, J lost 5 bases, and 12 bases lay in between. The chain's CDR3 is CASSVDSYDQPQHF. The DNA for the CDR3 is TGTGCCAGCAGTGTTGACAGTTACGATCAGCCCCAGCATTTT.

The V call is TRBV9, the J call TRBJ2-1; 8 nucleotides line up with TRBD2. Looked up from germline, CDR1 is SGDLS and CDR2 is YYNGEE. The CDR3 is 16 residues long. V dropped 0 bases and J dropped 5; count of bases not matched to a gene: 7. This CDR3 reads CASSVEVGLGDNEQFF. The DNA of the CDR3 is TGTGCCAGCAGCGTAGAGGTGGGACTAGGGGACAATGAGCAGTTCTTC.

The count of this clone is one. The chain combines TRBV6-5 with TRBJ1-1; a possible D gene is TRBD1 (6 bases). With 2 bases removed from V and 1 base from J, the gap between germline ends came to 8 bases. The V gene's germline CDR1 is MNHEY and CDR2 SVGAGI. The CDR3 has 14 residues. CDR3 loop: CASSYQQGNTEAFF. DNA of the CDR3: TGTGCCAGCAGTTACCAACAGGGGAACACTGAAGCTTTCTTT.

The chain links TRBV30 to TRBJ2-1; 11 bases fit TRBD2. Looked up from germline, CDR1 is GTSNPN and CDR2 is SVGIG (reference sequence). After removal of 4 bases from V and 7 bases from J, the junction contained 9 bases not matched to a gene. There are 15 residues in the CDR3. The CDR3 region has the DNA TGTGCCTGGATGGGACTAGCGGCCGGTGTTAATGAGCAGTTCTTC. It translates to CAWMGLAAGVNEQFF.

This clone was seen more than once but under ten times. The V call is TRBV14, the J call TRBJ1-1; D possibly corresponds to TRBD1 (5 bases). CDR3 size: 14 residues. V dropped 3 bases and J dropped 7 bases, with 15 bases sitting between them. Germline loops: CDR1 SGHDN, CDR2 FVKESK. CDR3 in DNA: TGTGCCAGCAGCCAGTACCAGGGTCATAATGAAGCTTTCTTT. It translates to CASSQYQGHNEAFF. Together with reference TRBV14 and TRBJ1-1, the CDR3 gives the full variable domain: EAGVTQFPSHSVIEKGQTVTLRCDPISGHDNLYWYRRVMGKEIKFLLHFVKESKQDESGMPNNRFLAERTGGTYSTLKVQPAELEDSGVYFCASSQYQGHNEAFFGQGTRLTVV.

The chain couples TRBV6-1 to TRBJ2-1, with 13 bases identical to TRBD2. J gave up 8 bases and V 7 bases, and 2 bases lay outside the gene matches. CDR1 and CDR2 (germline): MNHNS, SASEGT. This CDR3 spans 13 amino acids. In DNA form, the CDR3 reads TGTGCCAGCACGACTAGCGGGAGGTATGAGCAGTTCTTC. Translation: CASTTSGRYEQFF.

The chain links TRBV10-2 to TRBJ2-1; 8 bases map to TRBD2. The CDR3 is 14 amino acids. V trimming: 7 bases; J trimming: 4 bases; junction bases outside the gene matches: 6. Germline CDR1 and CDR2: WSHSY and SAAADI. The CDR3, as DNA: TGCGCCAGCATAATTAGCGGGATGTACAATGAGCAGTTCTTC. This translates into CASIISGMYNEQFF.

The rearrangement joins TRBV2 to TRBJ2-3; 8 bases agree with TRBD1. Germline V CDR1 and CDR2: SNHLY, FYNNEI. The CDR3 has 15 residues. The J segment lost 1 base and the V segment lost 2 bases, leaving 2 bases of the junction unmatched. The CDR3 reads CASSEQGAGTDTQYF. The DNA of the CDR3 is TGTGCCAGCAGTGAACAGGGGGCCGGCACAGATACGCAGTATTTT.

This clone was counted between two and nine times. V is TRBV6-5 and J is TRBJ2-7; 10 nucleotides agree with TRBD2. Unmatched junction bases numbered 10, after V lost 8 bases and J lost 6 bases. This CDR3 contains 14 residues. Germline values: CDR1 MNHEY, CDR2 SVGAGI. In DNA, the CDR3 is TGTGCCAGCGGACATAGCGGGGGGCTCGGCGAGCAGTACTTC. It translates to CASGHSGGLGEQYF.

CDR3 coding DNA: TGTGCCAGTAGTAGCTGGACAGAGACGAACACTGAAGCTTTCTTT. Its translation: CASSSWTETNTEAFF. The chain couples TRBV19 to TRBJ1-1, with D maybe TRBD1 (6 bases). The CDR3 runs 15 residues. CDR1 and CDR2 from the germline V gene are LNHDA and SQIVND (reference sequence). The V gene lost 4 bases and the J gene lost 1 base, with 13 bases spanning the gap.

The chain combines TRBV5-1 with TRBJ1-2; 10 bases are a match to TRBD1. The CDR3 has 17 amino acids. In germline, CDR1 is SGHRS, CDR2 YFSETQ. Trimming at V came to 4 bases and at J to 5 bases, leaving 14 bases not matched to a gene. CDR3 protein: CASSPGTGAGQRYGYTF. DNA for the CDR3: TGCGCCAGCAGCCCGGGGACAGGGGCGGGCCAGAGGTATGGCTACACCTTC.

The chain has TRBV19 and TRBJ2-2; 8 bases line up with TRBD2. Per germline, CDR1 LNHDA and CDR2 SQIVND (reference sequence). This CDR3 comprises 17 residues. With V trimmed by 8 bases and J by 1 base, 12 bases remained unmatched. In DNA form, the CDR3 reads TGTGCCAGTGCGAGACAGCCAACTAGCGGGAACACCGGGGAGCTGTTTTTT. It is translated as CASARQPTSGNTGELFF.

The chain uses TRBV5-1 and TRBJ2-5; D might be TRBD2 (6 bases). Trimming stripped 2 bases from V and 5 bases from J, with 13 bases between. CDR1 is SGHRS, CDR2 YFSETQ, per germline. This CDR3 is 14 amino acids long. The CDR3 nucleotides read TGCGCCAGCAGCTTAGGAGGGATTGGTGAGACCCAGTACTTC. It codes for CASSLGGIGETQYF.

CDR3 sequence reads: CASSPQGFDEQFF. The DNA for the CDR3 is TGTGCCAGTAGCCCGCAGGGGTTCGATGAGCAGTTCTTC. The chain joins TRBV19 to TRBJ2-1, with D possibly matching TRBD1 (6 bases). The CDR3 sequence is 13 residues long. Germline V gene sequence: CDR1 LNHDA, CDR2 SQIVND (reference sequence). Trimming stripped 6 bases from V and 8 bases from J, with 14 bases between.

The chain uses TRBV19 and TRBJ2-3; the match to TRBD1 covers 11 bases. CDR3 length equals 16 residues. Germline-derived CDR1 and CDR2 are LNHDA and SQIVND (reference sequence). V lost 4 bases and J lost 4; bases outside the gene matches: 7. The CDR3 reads CASSTTPGQGADTQYF. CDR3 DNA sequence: TGTGCCAGTAGTACTACTCCGGGACAGGGGGCAGATACGCAGTATTTT. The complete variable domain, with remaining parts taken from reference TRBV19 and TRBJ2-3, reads DGGITQSPKYLFRKEGQNVTLSCEQNLNHDAMYWYRQDPGQGLRLIYYSQIVNDFQKGDIAEGYSVSREKKESFPLTVTSAQKNPTAFYLCASSTTPGQGADTQYFGPGTRLTVL.

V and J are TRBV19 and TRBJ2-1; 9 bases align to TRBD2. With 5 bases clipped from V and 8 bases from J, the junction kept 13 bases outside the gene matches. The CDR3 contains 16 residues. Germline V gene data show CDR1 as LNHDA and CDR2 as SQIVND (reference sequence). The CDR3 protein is CASSSSGRWINDEQFF. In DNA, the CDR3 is TGTGCCAGTAGTTCGAGCGGGAGGTGGATAAACGATGAGCAGTTCTTC.

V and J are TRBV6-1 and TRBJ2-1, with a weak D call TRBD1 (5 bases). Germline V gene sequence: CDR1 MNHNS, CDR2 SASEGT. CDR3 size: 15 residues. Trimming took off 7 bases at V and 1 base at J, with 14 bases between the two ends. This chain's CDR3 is CASIEQAASYNEQFF. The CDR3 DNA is TGTGCCAGCATCGAACAGGCGGCGTCCTACAATGAGCAGTTCTTC.

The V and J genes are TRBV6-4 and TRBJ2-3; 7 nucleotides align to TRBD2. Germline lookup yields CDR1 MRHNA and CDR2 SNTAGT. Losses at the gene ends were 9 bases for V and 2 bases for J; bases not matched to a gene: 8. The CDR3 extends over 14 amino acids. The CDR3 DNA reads TGTGCCAGTGGGACCGGGACTACCACAGATACGCAGTATTTT. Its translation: CASGTGTTTDTQYF.

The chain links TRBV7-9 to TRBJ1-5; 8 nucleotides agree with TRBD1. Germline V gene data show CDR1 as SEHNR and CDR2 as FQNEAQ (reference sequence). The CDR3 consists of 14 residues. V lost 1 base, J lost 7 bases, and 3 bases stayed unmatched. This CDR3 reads CASSLGQGSQPQHF. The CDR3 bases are TGTGCCAGCAGCTTAGGACAGGGGTCCCAGCCCCAGCATTTT.

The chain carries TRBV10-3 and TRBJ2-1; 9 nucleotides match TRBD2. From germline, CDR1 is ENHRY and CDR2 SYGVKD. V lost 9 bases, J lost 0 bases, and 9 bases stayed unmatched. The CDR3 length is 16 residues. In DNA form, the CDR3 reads TGTGCCATAAGAGCGGGAGGACTGAGCTCCTACAATGAGCAGTTCTTC. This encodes CAIRAGGLSSYNEQFF.

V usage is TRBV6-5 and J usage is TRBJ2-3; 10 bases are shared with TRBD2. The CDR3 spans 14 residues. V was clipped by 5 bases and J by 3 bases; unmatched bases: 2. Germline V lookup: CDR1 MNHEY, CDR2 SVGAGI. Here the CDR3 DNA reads TGTGCCAGCAGTACGGGACTAGCGACAGATACGCAGTATTTT. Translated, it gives CASSTGLATDTQYF.

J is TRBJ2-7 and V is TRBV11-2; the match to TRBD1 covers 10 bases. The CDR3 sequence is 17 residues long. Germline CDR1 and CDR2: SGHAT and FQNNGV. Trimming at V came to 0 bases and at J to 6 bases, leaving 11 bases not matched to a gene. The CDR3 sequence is CASSLDTGTGVWGEQYF. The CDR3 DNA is TGTGCCAGCAGCTTAGATACCGGGACAGGGGTTTGGGGCGAGCAGTACTTC.

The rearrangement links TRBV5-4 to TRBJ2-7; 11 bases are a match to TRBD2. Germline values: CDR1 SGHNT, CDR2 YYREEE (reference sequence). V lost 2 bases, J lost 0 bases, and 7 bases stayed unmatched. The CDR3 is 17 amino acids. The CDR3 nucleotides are TGTGCCAGCAGCTTCTTCATAGCGGGAGGGCCCTCCTACGAGCAGTACTTC. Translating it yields CASSFFIAGGPSYEQYF. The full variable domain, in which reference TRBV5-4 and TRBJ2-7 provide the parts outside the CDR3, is ETGVTQSPTHLIKTRGQQVTLRCSSQSGHNTVSWYQQALGQGPQFIFQYYREEENGRGNFPPRFSGLQFPNYSSELNVNALELDDSALYLCASSFFIAGGPSYEQYFGPGTRLTVT.

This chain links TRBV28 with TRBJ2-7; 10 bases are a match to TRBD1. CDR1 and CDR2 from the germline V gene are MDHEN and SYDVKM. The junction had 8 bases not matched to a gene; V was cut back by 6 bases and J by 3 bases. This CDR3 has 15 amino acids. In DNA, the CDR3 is TGTGCCAGCAGCTCCGGGACAGGGGTCGGCTACGAGCAGTACTTC. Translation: CASSSGTGVGYEQYF.

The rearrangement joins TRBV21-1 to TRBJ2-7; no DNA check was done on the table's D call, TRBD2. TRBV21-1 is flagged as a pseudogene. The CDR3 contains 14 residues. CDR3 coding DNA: TGTGCCAGCAGCAAAATTCGCGATGTCTACGAGCAGTACTTC. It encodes CASSKIRDVYEQYF.